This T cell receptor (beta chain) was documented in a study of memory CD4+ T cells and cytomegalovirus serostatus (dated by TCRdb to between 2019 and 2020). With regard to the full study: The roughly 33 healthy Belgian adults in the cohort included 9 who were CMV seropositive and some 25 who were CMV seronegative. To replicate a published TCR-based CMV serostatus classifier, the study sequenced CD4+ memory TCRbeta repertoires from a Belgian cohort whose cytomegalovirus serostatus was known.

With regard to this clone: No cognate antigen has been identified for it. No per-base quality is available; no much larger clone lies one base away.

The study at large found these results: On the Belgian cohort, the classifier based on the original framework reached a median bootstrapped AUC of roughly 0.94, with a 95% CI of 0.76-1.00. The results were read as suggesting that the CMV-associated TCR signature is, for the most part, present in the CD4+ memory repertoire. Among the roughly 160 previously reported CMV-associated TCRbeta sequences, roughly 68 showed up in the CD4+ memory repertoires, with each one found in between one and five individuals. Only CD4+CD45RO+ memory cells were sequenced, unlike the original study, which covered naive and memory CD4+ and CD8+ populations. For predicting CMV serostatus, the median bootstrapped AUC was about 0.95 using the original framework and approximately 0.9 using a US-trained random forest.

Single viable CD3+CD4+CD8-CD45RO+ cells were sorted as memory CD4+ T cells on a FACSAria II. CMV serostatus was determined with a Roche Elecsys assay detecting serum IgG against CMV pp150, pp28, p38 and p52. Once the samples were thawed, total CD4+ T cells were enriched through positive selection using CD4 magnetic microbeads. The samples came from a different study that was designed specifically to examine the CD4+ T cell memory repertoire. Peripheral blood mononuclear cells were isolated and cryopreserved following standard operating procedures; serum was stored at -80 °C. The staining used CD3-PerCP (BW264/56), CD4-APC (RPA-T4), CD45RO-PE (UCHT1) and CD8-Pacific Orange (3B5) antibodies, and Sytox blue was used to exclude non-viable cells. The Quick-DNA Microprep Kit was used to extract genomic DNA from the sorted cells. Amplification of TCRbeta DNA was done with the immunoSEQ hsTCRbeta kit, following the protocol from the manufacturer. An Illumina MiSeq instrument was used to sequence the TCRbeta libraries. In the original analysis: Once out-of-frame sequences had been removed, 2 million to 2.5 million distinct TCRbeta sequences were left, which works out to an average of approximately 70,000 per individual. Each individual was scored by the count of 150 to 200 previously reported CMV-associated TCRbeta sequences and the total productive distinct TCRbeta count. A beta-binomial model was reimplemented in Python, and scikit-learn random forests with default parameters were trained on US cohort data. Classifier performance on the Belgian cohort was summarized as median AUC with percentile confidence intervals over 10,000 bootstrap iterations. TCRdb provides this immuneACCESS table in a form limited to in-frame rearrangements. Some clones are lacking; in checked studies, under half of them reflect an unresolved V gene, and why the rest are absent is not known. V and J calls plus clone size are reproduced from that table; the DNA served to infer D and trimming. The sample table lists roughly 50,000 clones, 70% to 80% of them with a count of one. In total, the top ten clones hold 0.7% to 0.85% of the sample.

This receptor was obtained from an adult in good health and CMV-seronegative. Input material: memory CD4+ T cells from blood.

Here is the DNA: TGTGCCAGCAGTGATTGGGGGAATGGCTACACCTTC. Its amino acids are CASSDWGNGYTF. Recombination linked TRBV6-1 to TRBJ1-2, and perhaps TRBD1 as D gene, on 5 matching bases. From the cysteine up to the phenylalanine, the CDR3 has a length of 12 residues. Only CDR3 DNA remains: 36 bases, in frame from the first base. V sheds 3 bases and J sheds 6 bases, leaving 8 bases between their ends. CDR1 and CDR2 are read off the germline V gene as MNHNS and SASEGT.